This TCR beta chain was sequenced during a study of response to subunit inactivated influenza vaccine listed by TCRdb under 2018. In the study overall: Deep quantitative T cell receptor repertoire profiling was used in the study to track responses to a trivalent subunit inactivated influenza vaccine. Study-level results and caveats: According to the authors, only a limited number of new T cells may be recruited by each seasonal influenza vaccination.

Unmatched junction bases come to 9, with V trimmed by 3 bases and J by 0 bases. From a lookup of the germline V gene, CDR1 and CDR2 are ENHRY and SYGVKD. The cysteine opens and the phenylalanine closes a CDR3 of 19 amino acids. This entry keeps only the CDR3 DNA: 57 bases, framed from base 1. Libraries were prepared through RT-PCR. The sequencing machine was an Illumina HiSeq 2500. TCRdb applied fastp at Q25 and MiXCR to the public reads, then kept only in-frame beta chains. Merged by CDR3 protein, the rows form single entries marked with the most common genes and DNA. Within this sample are about 570,000 distinct CDR3 sequences, with around 10% of them counted one time only. Approximately 10% of the sample is held by the ten biggest clonotypes. The table lists this clonotype with a few counts. Its target antigen remains unknown. Qualities for individual bases were not recorded, and no much larger clone is one base off.

The same sample was also studied in work on T cells expressing NK-cell markers. The second study, in turn, reports: TCR beta cDNA libraries were made by 5'RACE template switching that added a universal primer site and unique molecular identifiers. Eight or nine donors provided sorted CD3+CD56+NKG2C+, CD3+CD56+NKG2C- and CD3+CD56-NKG2C+ T-cell subsets, whose TCR beta-chain repertoires were profiled. Seven of the eight sequenced donors were HCMV-seropositive and one was HCMV-seronegative. In several experiments an anti-gammadeltaTCR antibody was added to restrict sorting to alphabetaTCR-expressing T cells. In five to seven donors, the dominant CD3+CD56+NKG2C+ clonotypes were among the top 10 CD8+ clonotypes and accounted for about 1.0-7.5% of CD8+ T cells. Those dominant clonotypes were again the most abundant among CD3+CD56-NKG2C+ cells in a handful of donors, at 28.3-60.1%. It remained unclear whether the expanded NKG2C-expressing T cell clones were specific for HCMV antigens. The eight sequenced donors were randomly selected healthy volunteers, three men and five women. To determine HCMV serostatus, a commercial ELISA kit was used to detect HCMV-specific IgG in serum. Peripheral blood mononuclear cells were isolated from blood by Ficoll density gradient centrifugation. For a handful of donors, unsorted PBMC were also used to sequence bulk peripheral blood T-cell repertoires. cDNA synthesis was primed from the TCR beta constant segment, followed by two successive PCR amplification steps. Libraries were sequenced as 2 x 150 bp reads on Illumina HiSeq 2000/2500, MiSeq or NextSeq. MIGEC handled demultiplexing of the reads and grouping by UMI, while MiTCR was used to assemble and quantify clonotypes. Only TCR cDNA sequences supported by at least two reads were kept to exclude erroneous sequences. The tcR package was used for downstream repertoire analysis, and clonotypes were matched across fractions by CDR3 nucleotide sequence plus V segment. VDJmatch was used to annotate antigen specificity against VDJdb, with one amino acid substitution in CDR3 allowed.

The clonotype comes from a middle-aged man who received an inactivated influenza vaccine. Donor details come from another sample of the same person, matched by shared clones. The V and J segments used are TRBV10-3 and TRBJ2-1, with TRBD2 identical over 12 junction bases. Here the sequenced sample was PBMCs from blood, taken on the day of vaccination. The nucleotide sequence is given as TGTGCCATCAGTGATTTCGTCGGACTAGCGGGGAGCTCCTACAATGAGCAGTTCTTC. It codes for CAISDFVGLAGSSYNEQFF.